This entry features one T cell receptor (beta chain) sequence. Antigen unknown. This record belongs to a study of cytomegalovirus exposure and HLA in healthy donors. General study results and limits: In a later analysis, at a false discovery rate of 0.05, approximately 15,000 TCR beta sequences matched HLA alleles.

PCR was performed using 60 Vbeta and 13 Jbeta primers. Study processing details: A follow-up analysis tallied around 80 million unique TCR beta chains, roughly 11 million shared. Measured with immunoSEQ multiplex PCR; TCRdb has only the in-frame clones, and not every one. V, J and clone size are taken as reported in that table, and D and trimming were inferred from the DNA itself. Its table lists approximately 130,000 clones. V gave up 5 bases and J gave up 1 base; unmatched junction bases: 2. The germline gives CDR1 MNHEY, CDR2 SVGAGI. This CDR3 has 14 residues. The sample comprised PBMCs. The sequence was collected from an older woman in good health and CMV-seronegative. The chain couples TRBV6-5 to TRBJ2-3; 8 bases line up with TRBD1. In DNA form, the CDR3 reads TGTGCCAGCAGTCCGGGACAGGGCACAGATACGCAGTATTTT. Translating gives CASSPGQGTDTQYF.